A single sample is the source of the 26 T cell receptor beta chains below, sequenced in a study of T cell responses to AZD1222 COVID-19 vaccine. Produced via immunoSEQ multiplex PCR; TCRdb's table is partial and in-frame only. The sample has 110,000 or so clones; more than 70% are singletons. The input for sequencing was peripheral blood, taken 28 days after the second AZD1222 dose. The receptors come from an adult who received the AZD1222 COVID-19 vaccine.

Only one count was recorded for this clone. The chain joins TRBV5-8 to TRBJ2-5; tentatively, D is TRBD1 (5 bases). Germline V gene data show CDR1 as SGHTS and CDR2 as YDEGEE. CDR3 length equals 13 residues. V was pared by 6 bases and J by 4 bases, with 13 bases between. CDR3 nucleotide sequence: TGTGCCAGCACCGGCAGGGCCAGAGAGACCCAGTACTTC. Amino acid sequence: CASTGRARETQYF. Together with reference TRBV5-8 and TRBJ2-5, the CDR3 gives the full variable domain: EAGVTQSPTHLIKTRGQQATLRCSPISGHTSVYWYQQALGLGLQFLLWYDEGEERNRGNFPPRFSGRQFPNYSSELNVNALELEDSALYLCASTGRARETQYFGPGTRLLVL.

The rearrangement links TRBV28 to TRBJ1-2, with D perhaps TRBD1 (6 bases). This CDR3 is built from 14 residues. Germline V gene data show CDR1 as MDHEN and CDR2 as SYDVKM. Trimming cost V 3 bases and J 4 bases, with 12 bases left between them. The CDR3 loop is CASSFGVGAYGYTF. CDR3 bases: TGTGCCAGCAGTTTTGGTGTGGGGGCCTATGGCTACACCTTC.

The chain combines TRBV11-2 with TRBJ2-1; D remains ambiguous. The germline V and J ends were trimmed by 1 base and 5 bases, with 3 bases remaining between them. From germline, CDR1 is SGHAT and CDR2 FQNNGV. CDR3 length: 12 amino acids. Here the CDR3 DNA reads TGTGCCAGCAGCTTAGTGGACAATGAGCAGTTCTTC. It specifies CASSLVDNEQFF.

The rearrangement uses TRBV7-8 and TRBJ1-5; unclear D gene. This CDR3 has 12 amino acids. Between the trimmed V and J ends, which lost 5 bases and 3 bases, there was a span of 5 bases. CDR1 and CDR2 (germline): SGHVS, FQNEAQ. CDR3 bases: TGTGCCAGCAGCGGAGACAATCAGCCCCAGCATTTT. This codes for CASSGDNQPQHF.

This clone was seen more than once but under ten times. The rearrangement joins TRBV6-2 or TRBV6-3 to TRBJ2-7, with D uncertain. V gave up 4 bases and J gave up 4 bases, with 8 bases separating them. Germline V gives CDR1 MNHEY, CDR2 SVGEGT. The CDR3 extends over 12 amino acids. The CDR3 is CASSSAGYEQYF. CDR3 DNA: TGTGCCAGCAGTTCGGCCGGGTACGAGCAGTACTTC.

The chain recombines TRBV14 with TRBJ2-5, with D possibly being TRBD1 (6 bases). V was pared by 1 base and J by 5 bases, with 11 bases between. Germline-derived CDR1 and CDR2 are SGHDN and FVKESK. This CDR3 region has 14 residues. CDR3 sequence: CASSQGVGAETQYF. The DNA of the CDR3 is TGTGCCAGCAGCCAAGGTGTGGGGGCTGAGACCCAGTACTTC.

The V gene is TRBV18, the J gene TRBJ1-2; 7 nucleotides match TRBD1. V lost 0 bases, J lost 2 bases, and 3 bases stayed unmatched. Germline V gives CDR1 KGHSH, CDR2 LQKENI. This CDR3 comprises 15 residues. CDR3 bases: TGTGCCAGCTCACCACCGGGACAGTTAAACTATGGCTACACCTTC. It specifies CASSPPGQLNYGYTF.

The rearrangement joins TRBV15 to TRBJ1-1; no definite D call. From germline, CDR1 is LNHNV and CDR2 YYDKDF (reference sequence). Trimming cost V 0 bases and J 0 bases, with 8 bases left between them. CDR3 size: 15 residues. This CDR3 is CATSRDPTVNTEAFF. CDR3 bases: TGTGCCACCAGCAGAGATCCCACCGTGAACACTGAAGCTTTCTTT.

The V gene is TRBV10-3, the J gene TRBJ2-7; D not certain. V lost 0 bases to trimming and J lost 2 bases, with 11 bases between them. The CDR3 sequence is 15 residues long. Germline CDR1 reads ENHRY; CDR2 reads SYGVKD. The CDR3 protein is CAISESQTPTYEQYF. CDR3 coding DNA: TGTGCCATCAGTGAGTCCCAGACTCCTACCTACGAGCAGTACTTC.

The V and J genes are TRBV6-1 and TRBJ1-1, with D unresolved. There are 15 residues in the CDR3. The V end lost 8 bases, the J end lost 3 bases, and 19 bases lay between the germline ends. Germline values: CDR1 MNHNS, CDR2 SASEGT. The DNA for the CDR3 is TGTGCCAGCCTTTCCCAACTCCAACGGGACACTGAAGCTTTCTTT. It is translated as CASLSQLQRDTEAFF.

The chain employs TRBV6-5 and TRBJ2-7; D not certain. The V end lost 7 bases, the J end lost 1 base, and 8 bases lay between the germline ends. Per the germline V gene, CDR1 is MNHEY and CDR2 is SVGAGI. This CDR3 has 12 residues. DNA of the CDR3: TGTGCCAGCACCACGAGGTCCTACGAGCAGTACTTC. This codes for CASTTRSYEQYF.

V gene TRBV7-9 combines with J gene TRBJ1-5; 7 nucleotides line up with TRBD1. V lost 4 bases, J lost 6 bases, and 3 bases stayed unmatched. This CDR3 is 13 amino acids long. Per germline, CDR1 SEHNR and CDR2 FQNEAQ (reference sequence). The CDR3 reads CASSSKGAQPQHF. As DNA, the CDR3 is TGTGCCAGCAGCTCAAAGGGGGCTCAGCCCCAGCATTTT.

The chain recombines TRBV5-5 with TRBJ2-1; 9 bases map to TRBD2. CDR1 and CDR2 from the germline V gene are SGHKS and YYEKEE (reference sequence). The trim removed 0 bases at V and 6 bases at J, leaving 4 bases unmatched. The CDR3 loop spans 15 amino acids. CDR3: CASSLDAGGSNEQFF. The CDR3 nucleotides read TGTGCCAGCAGCTTGGACGCGGGGGGGTCCAATGAGCAGTTCTTC.

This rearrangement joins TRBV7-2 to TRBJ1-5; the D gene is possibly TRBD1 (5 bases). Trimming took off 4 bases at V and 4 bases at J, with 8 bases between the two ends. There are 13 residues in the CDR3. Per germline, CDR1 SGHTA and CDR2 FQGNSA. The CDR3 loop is CASSSSGNQPQHF. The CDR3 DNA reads TGTGCCAGCAGCTCATCAGGGAATCAGCCCCAGCATTTT.

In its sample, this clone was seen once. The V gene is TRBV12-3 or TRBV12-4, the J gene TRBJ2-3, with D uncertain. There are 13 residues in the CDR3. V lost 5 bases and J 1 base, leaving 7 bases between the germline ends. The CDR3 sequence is CASSKPGTDTQYF. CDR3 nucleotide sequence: TGTGCCAGCAGTAAACCGGGCACAGATACGCAGTATTTT.

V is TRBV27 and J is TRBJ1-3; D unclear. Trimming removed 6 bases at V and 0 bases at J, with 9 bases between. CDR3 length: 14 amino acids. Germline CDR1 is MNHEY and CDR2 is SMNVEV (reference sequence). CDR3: CASSGLSSGNTIYF. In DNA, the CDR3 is TGTGCCAGCAGCGGCCTGAGCTCTGGAAACACCATATATTTT.

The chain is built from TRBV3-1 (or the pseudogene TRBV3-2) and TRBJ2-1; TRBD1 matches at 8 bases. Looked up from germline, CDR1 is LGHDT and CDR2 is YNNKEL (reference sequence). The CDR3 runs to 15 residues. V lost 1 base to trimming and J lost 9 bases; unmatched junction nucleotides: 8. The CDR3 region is CASSQGQGKAVEQFF. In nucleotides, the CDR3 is TGTGCCAGCAGCCAAGGACAGGGGAAAGCTGTTGAGCAGTTCTTC.

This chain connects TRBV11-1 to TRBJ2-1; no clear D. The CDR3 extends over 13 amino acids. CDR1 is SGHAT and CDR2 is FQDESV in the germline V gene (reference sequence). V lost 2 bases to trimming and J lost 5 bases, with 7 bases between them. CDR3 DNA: TGTGCCAGCAGCTTAAGGCAGGACAATGAGCAGTTCTTC. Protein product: CASSLRQDNEQFF.

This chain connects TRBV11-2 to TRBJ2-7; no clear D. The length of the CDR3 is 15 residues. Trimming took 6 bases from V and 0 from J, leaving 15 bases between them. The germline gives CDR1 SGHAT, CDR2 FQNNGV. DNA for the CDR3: TGTGCCAGCAGTCAAGAGGTGGGCAGCTCCTACGAGCAGTACTTC. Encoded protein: CASSQEVGSSYEQYF.

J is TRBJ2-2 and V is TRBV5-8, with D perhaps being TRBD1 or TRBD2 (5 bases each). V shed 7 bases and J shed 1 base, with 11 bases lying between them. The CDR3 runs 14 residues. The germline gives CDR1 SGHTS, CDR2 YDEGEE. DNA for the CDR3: TGTGCCAGCGCACCGAGGGGGAACACCGGGGAGCTGTTTTTT. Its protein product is CASAPRGNTGELFF.

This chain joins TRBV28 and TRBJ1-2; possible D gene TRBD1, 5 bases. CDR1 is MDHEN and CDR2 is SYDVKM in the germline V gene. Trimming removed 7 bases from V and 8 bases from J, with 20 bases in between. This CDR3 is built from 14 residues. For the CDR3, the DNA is TGTGCCAGCACCCTAGGGCAGGGCCGAAGGGGCTACACCTTC. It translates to CASTLGQGRRGYTF.

The chain's CDR3 is CASSEGTGELFF. DNA of the CDR3: TGTGCCAGCAGTGAAGGGACCGGGGAGCTGTTTTTT. V is TRBV6-4 and J is TRBJ2-2; D gene unclear. The CDR3 spans 12 residues. The germline V gene encodes CDR1 MRHNA and CDR2 SNTAGT. The germline V and J ends were trimmed by 3 bases and 5 bases, with 4 bases remaining between them.

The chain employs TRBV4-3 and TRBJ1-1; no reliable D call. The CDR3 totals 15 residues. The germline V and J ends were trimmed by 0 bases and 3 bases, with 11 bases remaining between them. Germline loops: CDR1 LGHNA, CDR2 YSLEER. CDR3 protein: CASSQEVRTDTEAFF. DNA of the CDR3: TGCGCCAGCAGCCAAGAGGTCAGGACCGACACTGAAGCTTTCTTT.

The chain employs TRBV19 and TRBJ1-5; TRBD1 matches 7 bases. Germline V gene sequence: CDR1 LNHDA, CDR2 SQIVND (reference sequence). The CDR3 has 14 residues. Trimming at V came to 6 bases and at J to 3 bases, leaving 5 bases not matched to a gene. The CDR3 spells CASRGDSPNQPQHF. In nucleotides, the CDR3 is TGTGCCAGTAGGGGGGACAGCCCCAATCAGCCCCAGCATTTT. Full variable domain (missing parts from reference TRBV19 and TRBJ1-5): DGGITQSPKYLFRKEGQNVTLSCEQNLNHDAMYWYRQDPGQGLRLIYYSQIVNDFQKGDIAEGYSVSREKKESFPLTVTSAQKNPTAFYLCASRGDSPNQPQHFGDGTRLSIL.

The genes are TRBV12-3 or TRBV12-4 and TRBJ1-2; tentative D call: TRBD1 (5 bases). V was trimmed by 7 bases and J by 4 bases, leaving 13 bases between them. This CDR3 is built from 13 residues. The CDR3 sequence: CASNKAGGYGYTF. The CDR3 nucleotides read TGTGCCAGCAACAAGGCTGGGGGCTATGGCTACACCTTC.

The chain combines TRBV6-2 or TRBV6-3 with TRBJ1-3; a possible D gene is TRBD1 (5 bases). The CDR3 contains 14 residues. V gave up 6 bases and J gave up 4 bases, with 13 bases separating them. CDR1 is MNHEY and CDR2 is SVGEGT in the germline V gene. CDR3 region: CASSLQGAGNTIYF. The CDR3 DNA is TGTGCCAGCAGCCTCCAGGGTGCAGGAAACACCATATATTTT.